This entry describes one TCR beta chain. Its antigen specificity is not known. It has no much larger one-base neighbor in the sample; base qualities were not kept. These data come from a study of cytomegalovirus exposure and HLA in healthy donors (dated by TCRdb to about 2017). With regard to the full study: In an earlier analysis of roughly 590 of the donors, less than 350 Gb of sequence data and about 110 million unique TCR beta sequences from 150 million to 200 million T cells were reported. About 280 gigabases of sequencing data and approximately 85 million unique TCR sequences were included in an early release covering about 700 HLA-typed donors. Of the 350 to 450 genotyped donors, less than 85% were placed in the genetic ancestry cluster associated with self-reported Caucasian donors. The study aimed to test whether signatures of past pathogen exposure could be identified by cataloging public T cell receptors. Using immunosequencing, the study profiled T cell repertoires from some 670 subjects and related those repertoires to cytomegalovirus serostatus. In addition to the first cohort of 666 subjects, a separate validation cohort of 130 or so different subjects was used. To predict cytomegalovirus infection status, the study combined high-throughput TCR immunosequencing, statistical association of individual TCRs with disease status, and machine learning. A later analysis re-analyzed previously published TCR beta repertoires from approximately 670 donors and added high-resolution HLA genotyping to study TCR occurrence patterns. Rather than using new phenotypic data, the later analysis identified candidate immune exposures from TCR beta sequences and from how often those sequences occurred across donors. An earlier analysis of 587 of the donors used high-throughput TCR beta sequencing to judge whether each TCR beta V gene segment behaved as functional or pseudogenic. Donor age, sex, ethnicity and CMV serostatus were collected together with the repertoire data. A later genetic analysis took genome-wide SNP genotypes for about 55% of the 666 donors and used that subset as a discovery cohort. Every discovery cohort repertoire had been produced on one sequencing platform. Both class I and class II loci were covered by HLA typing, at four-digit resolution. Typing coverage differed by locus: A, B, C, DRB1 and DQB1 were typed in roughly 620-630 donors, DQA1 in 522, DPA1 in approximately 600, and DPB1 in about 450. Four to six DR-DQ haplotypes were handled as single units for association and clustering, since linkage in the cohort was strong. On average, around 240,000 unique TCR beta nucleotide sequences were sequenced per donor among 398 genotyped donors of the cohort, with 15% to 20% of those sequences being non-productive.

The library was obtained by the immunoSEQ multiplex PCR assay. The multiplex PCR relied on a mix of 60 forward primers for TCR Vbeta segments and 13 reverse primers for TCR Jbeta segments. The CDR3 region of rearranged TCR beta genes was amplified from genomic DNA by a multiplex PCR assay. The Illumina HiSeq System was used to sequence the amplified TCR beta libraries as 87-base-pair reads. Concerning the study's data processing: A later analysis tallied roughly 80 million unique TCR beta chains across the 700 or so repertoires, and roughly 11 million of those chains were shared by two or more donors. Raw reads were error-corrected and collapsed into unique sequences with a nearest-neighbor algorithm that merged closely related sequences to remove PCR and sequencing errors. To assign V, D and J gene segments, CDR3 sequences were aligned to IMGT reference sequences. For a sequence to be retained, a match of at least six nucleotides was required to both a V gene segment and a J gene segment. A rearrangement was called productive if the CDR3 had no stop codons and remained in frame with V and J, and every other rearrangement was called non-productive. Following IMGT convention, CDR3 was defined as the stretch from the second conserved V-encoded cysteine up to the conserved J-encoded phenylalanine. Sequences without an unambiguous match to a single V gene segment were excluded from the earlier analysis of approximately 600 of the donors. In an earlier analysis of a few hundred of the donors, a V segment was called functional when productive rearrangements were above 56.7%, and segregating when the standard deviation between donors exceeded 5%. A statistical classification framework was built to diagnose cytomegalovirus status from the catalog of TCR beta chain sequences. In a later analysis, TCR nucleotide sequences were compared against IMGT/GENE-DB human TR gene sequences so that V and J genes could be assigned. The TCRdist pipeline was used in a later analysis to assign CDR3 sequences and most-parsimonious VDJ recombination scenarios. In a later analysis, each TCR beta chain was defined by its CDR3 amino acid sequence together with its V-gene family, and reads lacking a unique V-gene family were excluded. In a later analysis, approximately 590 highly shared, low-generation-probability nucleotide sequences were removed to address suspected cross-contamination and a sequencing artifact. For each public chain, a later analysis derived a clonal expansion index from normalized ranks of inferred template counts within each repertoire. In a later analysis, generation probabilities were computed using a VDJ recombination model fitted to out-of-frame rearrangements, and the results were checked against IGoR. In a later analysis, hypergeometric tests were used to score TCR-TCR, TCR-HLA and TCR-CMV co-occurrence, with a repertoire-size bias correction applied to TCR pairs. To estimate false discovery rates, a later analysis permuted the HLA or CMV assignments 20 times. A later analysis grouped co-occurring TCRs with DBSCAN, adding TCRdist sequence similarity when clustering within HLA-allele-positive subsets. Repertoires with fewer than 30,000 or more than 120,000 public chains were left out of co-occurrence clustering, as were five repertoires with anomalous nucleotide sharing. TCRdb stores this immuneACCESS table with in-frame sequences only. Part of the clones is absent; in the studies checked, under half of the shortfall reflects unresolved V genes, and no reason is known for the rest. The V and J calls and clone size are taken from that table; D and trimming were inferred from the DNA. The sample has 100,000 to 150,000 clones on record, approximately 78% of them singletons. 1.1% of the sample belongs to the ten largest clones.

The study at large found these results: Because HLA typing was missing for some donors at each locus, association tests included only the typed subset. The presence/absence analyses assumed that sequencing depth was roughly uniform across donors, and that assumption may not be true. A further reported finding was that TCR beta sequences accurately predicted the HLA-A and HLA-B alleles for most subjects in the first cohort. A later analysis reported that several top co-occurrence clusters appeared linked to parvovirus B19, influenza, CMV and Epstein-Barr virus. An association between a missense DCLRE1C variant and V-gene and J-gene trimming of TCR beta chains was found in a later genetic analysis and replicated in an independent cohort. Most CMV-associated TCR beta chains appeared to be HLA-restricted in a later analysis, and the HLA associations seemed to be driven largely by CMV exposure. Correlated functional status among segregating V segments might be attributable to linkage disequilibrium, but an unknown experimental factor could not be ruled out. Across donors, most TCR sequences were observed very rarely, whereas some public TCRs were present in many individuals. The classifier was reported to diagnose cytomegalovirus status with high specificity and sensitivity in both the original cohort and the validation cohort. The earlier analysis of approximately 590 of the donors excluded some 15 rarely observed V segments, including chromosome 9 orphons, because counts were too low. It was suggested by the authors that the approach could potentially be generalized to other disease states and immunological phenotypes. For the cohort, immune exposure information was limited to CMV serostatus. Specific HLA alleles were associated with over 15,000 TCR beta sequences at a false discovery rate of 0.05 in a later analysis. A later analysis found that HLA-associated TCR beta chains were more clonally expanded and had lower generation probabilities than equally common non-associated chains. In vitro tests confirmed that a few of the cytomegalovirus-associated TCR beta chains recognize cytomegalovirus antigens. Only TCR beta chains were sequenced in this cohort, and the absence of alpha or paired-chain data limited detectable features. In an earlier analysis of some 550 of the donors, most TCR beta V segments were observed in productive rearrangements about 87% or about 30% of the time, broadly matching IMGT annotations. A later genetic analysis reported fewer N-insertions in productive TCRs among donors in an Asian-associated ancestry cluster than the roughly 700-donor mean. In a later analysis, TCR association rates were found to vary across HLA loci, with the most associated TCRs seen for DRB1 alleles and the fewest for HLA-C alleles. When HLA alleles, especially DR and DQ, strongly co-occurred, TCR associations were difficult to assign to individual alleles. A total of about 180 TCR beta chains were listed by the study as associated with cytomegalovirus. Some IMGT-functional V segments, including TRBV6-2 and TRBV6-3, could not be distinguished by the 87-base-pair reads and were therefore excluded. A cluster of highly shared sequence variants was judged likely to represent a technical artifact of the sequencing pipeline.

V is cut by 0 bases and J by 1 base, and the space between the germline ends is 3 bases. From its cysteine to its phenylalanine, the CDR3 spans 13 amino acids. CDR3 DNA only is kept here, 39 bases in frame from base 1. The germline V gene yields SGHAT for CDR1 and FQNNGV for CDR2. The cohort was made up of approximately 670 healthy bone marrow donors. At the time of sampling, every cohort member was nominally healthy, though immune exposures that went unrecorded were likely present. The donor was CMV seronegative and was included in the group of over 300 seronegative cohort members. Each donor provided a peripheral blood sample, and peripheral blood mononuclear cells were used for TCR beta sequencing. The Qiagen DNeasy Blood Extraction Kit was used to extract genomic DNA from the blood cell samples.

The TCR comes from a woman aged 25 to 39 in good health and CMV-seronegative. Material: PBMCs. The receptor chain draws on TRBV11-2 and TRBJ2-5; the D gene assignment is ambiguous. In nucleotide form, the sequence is TGTGCCAGCAGCTTAGACGTCCAAGAGACCCAGTACTTC. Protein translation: CASSLDVQETQYF.